The rows below give T cell receptor beta chains drawn from one sample of a study of shared clonotypes between healthy human individuals. Here immunoSEQ multiplex PCR was the method, and the copy in TCRdb shows in-frame clones only, minus some. The data hold about 1.5 million clones, with around 95% observed a single time. The specimen sequenced was naive CD4+ T cells sorted from blood. These receptors were obtained from a man aged 25 to 45 in good health. Both conserved end residues are part of each CDR3. The D gene is left open where the match is weak. The size entry is marked missing in some rows and otherwise reads once, few, many or a size class.

j_gene	d_gene	abundance	v_gene	CDR3nt	CDR3aa
TRBJ2-7	-	-	TRBV5-5	TGTGCCAGCAGCTCTATCGGGACAATTTACTACGAGCAGTACTTC	CASSSIGTIYYEQYF
TRBJ2-5	-	-	TRBV14	TGTGCCAGCAGCTCACAAGTTAAAGAGACCCAGTACTTC	CASSSQVKETQYF
TRBJ2-1	TRBD2	-	TRBV18	TGTGCCAGCTCACCAGCTATAGCGGGGGAGCGGTTCTTC	CASSPAIAGERFF
TRBJ1-3	-	once	TRBV15	TGTGCCACCAGCAGAGATCGGGCGTCGTCCTCTGGAAACACCATATATTTT	CATSRDRASSSGNTIYF
TRBJ2-7	TRBD2	-	TRBV7-7	TGTGCTAGCAGCAAAGCGGGAGTTGGTGAGCAGTACTTC	CASSKAGVGEQYF
TRBJ1-2	TRBD1	-	TRBV9	TGTGCCAGCAGCGCCGGACAGGGCCCTTATGGCTACACCTTC	CASSAGQGPYGYTF
TRBJ1-5	-	-	TRBV6-6	TGTGCCAGCAGTTACTCGCGTGGGGAGCAGCCCCAGCATTTT	CASSYSRGEQPQHF
TRBJ2-7	-	-	TRBV6-1	TGTGCCAGCAGTTTATATACCGGGACACCCTACGAGCAGTACTTC	CASSLYTGTPYEQYF
TRBJ2-4	-	-	TRBV11-2	TGTGCCAGCAGCTTAGATGGGGGGACCATGCCTTTCCTGGCCAAAAACATTCAGTACTTC	CASSLDGGTMPFLAKNIQYF
TRBJ2-1	TRBD2	-	TRBV7-7	TGTGCCAGCAGCTCTTCTAGCGGGAGTGGGAATGAGCAGTTCTTC	CASSSSSGSGNEQFF
TRBJ2-1	-	-	TRBV9	TGTGCCAGCAGCGAATCCTTCGACAATGAGCAGTTCTTC	CASSESFDNEQFF
TRBJ2-1	-	-	TRBV7-2	TGTGCCAGCAGCTTAGCGTCAAACCTTTTCGCACAAGAGTACAATGAGCAGTTCTTC	CASSLASNLFAQEYNEQFF
TRBJ2-1	TRBD2	-	TRBV10-3	TGTGCCATCAGTGAGTCGGCAGGCAGACCTAGCGGAGTTCACCGGAGCTCCTACAATGAGCAGTTCTTC	CAISESAGRPSGVHRSSYNEQFF
TRBJ2-1	TRBD2	once	TRBV5-1	TGCGCCAGCAGCTTGCAACTAGCGGATTACAATGAGCAGTTCTTC	CASSLQLADYNEQFF
TRBJ2-1	-	-	TRBV7-9	TGTGCCAGCAGCTTAATAGACACTGAGCAGTTCTTC	CASSLIDTEQFF
TRBJ1-1	-	-	TRBV5-5	TGTGCCAGCAGCTCTCCCCGGTTCACTGAAGCTTTCTTT	CASSSPRFTEAFF
TRBJ2-5	-	once	TRBV28	TGTGCCAGCAGTTTCATCCAAGAGACCCAGTACTTC	CASSFIQETQYF
TRBJ2-1	-	-	TRBV5-1	TGCGCCAGCAGCTTGTCGGCCGGGAATGAGCAGTTCTTC	CASSLSAGNEQFF
TRBJ2-1	TRBD2	-	TRBV7-8	TGTGCCAGCAGCTTAGGTTCGACTAGCGGAGAATGGCGGGAGCAGTTCTTC	CASSLGSTSGEWREQFF
TRBJ2-7	-	-	TRBV7-2	TGTGCCAGCAGCTTAGACGGGGCATCCTACGAGCAGTACTTC	CASSLDGASYEQYF
TRBJ2-6	-	-	TRBV13	TGTGCCAGCAGCTTGTCAGGGAGCGGGGCCAACGTCCTGACTTTC	CASSLSGSGANVLTF
TRBJ2-7	TRBD1	-	TRBV19	TGTGCCAGTAGCCGGACAGGGGGCGGCGGAGAGCAGTACTTC	CASSRTGGGGEQYF
TRBJ1-5	TRBD1	-	TRBV10-3	TGTGCCATCAGTGGACAGGGAGGCAATCAGCCCCAGCATTTT	CAISGQGGNQPQHF
TRBJ1-5	-	few	TRBV7-8	TGTGCCAGCAGCTTAGGACGGTGGGGACATCAGCCCCAGCATTTT	CASSLGRWGHQPQHF
TRBJ2-7	-	-	TRBV10-2	TGCGCCAGCAGTCCTGCGGGAAGGTCCTACGAGCAGTACTTC	CASSPAGRSYEQYF
TRBJ2-3	-	-	TRBV30	TGTGCCTGGAGTGTTAGGAGCACAGATACGCAGTATTTT	CAWSVRSTDTQYF
TRBJ1-5	-	-	TRBV2	TGTGCCAGCAGTGACCGAAATCAGCCCCAGCATTTT	CASSDRNQPQHF
TRBJ1-4	TRBD1	-	TRBV4-3	TGCGCCAGCAGCCAAGGACAGGGGGCAGGCGAAAAACTGTTTTTT	CASSQGQGAGEKLFF